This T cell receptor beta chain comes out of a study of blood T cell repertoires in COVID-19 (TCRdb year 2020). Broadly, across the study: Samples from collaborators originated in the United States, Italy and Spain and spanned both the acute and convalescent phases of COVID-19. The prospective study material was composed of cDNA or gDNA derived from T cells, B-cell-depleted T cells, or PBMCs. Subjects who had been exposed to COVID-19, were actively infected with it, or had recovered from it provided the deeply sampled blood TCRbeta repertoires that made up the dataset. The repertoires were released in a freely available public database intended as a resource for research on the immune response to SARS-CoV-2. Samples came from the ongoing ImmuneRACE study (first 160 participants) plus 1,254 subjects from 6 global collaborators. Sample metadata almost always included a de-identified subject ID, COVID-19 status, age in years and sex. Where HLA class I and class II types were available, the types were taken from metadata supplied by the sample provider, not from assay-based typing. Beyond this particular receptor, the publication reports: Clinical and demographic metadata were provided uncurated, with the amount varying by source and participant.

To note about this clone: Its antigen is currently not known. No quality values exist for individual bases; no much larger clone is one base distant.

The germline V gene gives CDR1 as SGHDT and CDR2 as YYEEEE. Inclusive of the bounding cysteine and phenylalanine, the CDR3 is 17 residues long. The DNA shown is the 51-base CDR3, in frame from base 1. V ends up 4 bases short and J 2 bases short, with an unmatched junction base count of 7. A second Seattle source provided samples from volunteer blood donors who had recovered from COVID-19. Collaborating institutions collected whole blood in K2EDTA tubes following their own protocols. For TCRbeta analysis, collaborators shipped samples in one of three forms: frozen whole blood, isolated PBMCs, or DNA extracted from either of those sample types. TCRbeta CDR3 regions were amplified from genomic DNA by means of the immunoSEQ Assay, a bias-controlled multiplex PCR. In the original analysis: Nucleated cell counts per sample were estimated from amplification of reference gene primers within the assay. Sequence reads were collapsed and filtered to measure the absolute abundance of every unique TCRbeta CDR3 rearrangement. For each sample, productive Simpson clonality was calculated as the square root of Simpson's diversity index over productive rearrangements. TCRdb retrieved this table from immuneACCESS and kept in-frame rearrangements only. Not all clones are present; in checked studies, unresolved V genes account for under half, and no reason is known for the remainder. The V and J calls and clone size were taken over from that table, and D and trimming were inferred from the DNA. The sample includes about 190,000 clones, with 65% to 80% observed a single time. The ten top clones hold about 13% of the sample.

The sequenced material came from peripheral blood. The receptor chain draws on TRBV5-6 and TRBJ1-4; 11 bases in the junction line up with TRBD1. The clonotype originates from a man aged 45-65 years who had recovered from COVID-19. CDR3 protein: CASSTLDRGRTNEKLFF. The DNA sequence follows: TGTGCCAGCAGCACCTTGGACAGGGGGCGCACTAATGAAAAACTGTTTTTT.